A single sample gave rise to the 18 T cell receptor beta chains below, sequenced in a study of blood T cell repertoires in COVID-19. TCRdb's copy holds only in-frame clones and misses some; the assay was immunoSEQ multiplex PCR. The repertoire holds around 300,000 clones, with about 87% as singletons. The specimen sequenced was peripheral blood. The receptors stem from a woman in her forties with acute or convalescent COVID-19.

The CDR3 DNA reads as TGTGCCAGCAGCCTCAGGGGGCCCGGGGAGCTGTTTTTT. This codes for CASSLRGPGELFF. The V and J genes are TRBV27 and TRBJ2-2; 8 bases map to TRBD1. V shed 6 bases, J shed 6 bases, and the junction held 3 bases outside the gene matches. Per germline, CDR1 MNHEY and CDR2 SMNVEV (reference sequence). This CDR3 spans 13 amino acids.

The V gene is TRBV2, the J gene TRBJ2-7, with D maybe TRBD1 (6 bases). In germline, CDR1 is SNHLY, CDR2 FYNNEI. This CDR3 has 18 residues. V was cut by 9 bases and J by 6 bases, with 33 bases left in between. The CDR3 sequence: CASWPRRDIILSSPEQYV. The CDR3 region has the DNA TGTGCCAGTTGGCCTCGCCGGGACATCATATTGTCGTCCCCCGAGCAGTACGTC.

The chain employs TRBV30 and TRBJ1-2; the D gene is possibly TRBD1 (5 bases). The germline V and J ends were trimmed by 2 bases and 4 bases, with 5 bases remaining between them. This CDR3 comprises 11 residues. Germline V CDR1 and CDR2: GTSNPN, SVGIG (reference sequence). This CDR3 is CAWSQGYGYTF. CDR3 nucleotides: TGTGCCTGGAGTCAGGGCTATGGCTACACCTTC.

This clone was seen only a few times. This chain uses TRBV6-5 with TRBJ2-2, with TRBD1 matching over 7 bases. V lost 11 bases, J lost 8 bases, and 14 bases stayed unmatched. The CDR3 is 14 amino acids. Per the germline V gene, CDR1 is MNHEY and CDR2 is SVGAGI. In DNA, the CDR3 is TGTGCCGTCCGTATAGGGGGCGGTTCTGGGGAGCTGTTTTTT. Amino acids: CAVRIGGGSGELFF.

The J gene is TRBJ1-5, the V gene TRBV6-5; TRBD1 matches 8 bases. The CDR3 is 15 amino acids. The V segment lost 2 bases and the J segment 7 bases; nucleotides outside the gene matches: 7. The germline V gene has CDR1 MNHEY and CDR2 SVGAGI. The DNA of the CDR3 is TGTGCCAGCAGTTACCGGGCAGGGGGCGGACAGCCCCAGCATTTT. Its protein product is CASSYRAGGGQPQHF.

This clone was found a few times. Written as DNA, the CDR3 is TGCGCCAGCAGCCGTCAGGGGGTAGGAGAGCCCCAGCATTTT. It is translated as CASSRQGVGEPQHF. The chain uses TRBV4-1 and TRBJ1-5; TRBD1 agrees at 7 bases. The ends lost 4 bases at V and 8 bases at J; junction bases unmatched: 8. Germline loops: CDR1 MGHRA, CDR2 YSYEKL. The length of the CDR3 is 14 residues.

The CDR3 here is CASRSGGHTEAFF. CDR3 sequence (DNA): TGCGCCAGCAGATCAGGGGGCCACACTGAAGCTTTCTTT. V and J are TRBV5-1 and TRBJ1-1; TRBD1 matches at 8 bases. Germline CDR1 and CDR2: SGHRS and YFSETQ. V gave up 5 bases and J gave up 3 bases; unmatched junction bases: 3. There are 13 residues in the CDR3.

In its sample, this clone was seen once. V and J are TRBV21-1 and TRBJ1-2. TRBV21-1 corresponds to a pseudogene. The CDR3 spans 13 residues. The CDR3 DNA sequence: TGTGCCGGGGGGGCTCCTGCGTGCTATGGCTACACCTTC. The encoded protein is CAGGAPACYGYTF.

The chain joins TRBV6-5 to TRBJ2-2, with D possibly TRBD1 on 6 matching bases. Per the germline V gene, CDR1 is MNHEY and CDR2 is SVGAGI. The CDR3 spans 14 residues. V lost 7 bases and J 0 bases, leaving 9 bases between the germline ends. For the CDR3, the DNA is TGTGCCAGCATTGGACAGTCGAACACCGGGGAGCTGTTTTTT. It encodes CASIGQSNTGELFF.

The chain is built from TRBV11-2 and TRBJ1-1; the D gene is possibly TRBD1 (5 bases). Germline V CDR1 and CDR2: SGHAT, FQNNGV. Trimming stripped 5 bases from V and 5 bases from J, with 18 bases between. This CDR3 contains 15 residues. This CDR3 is CASSQEAGRGTEAFF. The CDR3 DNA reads TGTGCCAGCAGCCAAGAGGCGGGGCGGGGAACTGAAGCTTTCTTT.

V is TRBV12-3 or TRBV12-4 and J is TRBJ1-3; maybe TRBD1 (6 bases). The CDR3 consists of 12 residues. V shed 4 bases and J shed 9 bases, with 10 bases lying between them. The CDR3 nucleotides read TGTGCCAGCAGTTCCGGGACAAGCACCATATATTTT. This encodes CASSSGTSTIYF.

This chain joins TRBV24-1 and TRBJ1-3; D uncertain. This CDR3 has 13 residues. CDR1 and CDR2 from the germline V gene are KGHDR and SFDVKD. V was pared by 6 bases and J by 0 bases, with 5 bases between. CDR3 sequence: CATSRGSGNTIYF. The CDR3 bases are TGTGCCACCAGTCGGGGCTCTGGAAACACCATATATTTT.

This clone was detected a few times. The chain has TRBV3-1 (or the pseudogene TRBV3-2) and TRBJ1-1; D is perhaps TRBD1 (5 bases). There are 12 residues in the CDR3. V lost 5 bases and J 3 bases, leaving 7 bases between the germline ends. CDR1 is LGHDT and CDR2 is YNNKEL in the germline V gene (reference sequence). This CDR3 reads CASSWGDTEAFF. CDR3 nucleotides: TGTGCCAGCAGCTGGGGGGACACTGAAGCTTTCTTT.

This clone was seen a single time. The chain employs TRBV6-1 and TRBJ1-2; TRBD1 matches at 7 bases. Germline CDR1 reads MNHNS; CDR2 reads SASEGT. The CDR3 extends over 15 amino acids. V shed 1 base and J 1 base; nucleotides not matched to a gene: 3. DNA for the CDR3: TGTGCCAGCAGTGAAGGGACAGGCTTTAACTATGGCTACACCTTC. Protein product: CASSEGTGFNYGYTF.

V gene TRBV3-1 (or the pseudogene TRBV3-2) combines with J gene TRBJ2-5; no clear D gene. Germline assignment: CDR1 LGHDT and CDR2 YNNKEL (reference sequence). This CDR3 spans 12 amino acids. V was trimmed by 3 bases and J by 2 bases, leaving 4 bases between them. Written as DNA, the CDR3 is TGTGCCAGCAGCCACCAACAAGAGACCCAGTACTTC. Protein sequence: CASSHQQETQYF.

The CDR3 region is CANRDSTYNEQFF. CDR3 sequence (DNA): TGTGCCAATCGGGACAGCACCTACAATGAGCAGTTCTTC. The rearrangement joins TRBV2 to TRBJ2-1, with 7 bases matching TRBD1. Germline loops: CDR1 SNHLY, CDR2 FYNNEI. Trimming cost V 10 bases and J 2 bases; bases outside gene matches: 5. This CDR3 spans 13 amino acids.

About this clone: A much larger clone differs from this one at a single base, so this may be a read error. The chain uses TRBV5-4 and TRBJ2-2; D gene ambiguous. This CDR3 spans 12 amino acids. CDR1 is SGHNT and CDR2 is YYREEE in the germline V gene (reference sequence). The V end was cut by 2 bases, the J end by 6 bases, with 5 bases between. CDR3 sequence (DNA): TGTGCCAGCAGCTTCGTTGCCGGGGAGCTGTTTTTT. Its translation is CASSFVAGELFF.

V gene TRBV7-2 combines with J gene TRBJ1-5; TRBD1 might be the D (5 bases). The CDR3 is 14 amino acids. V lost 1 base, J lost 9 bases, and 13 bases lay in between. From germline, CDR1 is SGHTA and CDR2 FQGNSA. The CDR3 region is CASSLGEGSWPQHF. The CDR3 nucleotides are TGTGCCAGCAGCTTAGGGGAGGGGTCTTGGCCCCAGCATTTT.